A single sample is the source of the 14 T cell receptor beta chains below, sequenced in a study of T cell repertoires in cytomegalovirus infection (dated by TCRdb to the late 2010s). For sequencing, an Illumina HiSeq 1500 was employed. The public reads were reprocessed in TCRdb via fastp at Q25 and MiXCR, keeping in-frame beta chains. Under each unique CDR3 protein, matching rows form one entry showing the most common genes and DNA. The sample yields approximately 340,000 distinct CDR3 sequences; approximately 32% were counted once. Around 20% of the sample goes to the ten largest clones. The treatment or condition label on this specimen signifies: in vitro stimulation with specific CMV peptide epitopes to enrich CMV-specific T cells. Their antigens are not known. The sample here was cultured PBMCs, taken from culture after CMV antigen stimulation. The origin of the receptors is a human donor in good health (CMV status not recorded). Some clones in this sample may be carry-over from other donors' samples.

This clonotype was seen a handful of times. The chain couples TRBV20-1 to TRBJ1-5; D not resolved. The length of the CDR3 is 12 residues. Germline V gives CDR1 DFQATT, CDR2 SNEGSKA (reference sequence). Trimming shortened V by 3 bases and J by 4 bases, and 7 bases separated the two germline ends. CDR3 region: CSASPGNQPQHF. CDR3 DNA sequence: TGCAGTGCTAGCCCGGGGAATCAGCCCCAGCATTTT.

The rearrangement uses TRBV12-3 or TRBV12-4 and TRBJ2-1; 8 positions match TRBD1. This CDR3 has 15 amino acids. The J segment lost 4 bases and the V segment lost 5 bases, leaving 7 bases of the junction unmatched. The CDR3 protein is CASSDGTGGYNEQFF. CDR3 DNA: TGTGCCAGCAGTGATGGGACAGGAGGGTACAATGAGCAGTTCTTC.

This chain uses TRBV20-1 with TRBJ1-1; D remains unclear. This CDR3 is built from 14 residues. The V end lost 0 bases, the J end lost 3 bases, and 11 bases lay between the germline ends. CDR1 and CDR2 (germline): DFQATT, SNEGSKA (reference sequence). CDR3 in amino acids: CSARDQELHTEAFF. CDR3 sequence (DNA): TGCAGTGCTAGAGATCAGGAGTTACACACTGAAGCTTTCTTT.

This clonotype was detected only a few times. This chain joins TRBV6-1 and TRBJ2-1; D is undetermined. The CDR3 consists of 17 residues. V shed 0 bases and J shed 2 bases, with 14 bases lying between them. The V gene's germline CDR1 is MNHNS and CDR2 SASEGT. CDR3 residues: CASSEAIGLPAYNEQFF. The CDR3 DNA sequence: TGTGCCAGCAGTGAAGCCATCGGGCTCCCTGCCTACAATGAGCAGTTCTTC.

The rearrangement links TRBV18 to TRBJ1-1; D is perhaps TRBD1 (5 bases). The CDR3 has 15 residues. CDR1 is KGHSH, CDR2 LQKENI, per germline. Trimming stripped 3 bases from V and 0 bases from J, with 11 bases between. DNA for the CDR3: TGTGCCAGCTCACCGGCCTGGGGGATGAACACTGAAGCTTTCTTT. It codes for CASSPAWGMNTEAFF.

This clonotype was observed a handful of times. The gene calls are TRBV12-3 or TRBV12-4 and TRBJ1-5; D remains ambiguous. This CDR3 contains 13 residues. Trimming removed 7 bases from V and 2 bases from J, with 9 bases in between. The CDR3 spells CASTRDGNQPQHF. CDR3 nucleotides: TGTGCCAGCACCCGAGACGGCAATCAGCCCCAGCATTTT.

The rearrangement joins TRBV6-5 to TRBJ2-6; 8 bases align to TRBD1. The J segment lost 2 bases and the V segment lost 2 bases, leaving 2 bases of the junction unmatched. This CDR3 contains 16 residues. Germline V CDR1 and CDR2: MNHEY, SVGAGI. The CDR3 loop reads CASSYAGGAGANVLTF. The CDR3 bases are TGTGCCAGCAGTTACGCAGGGGGCGCTGGGGCCAACGTCCTGACTTTC.

This clonotype was found many times. This chain connects TRBV28 to TRBJ2-1; 9 nucleotides match TRBD2. The CDR3 length is 19 residues. Trimming at V came to 7 bases and at J to 0 bases, leaving 16 bases not matched to a gene. The germline V gene encodes CDR1 MDHEN and CDR2 SYDVKM. This CDR3 reads CASTIGRGSGSPSYNEQFF. In nucleotides, the CDR3 is TGTGCCAGCACCATCGGTCGGGGTAGCGGGAGCCCCTCCTACAATGAGCAGTTCTTC.

This clonotype has only a few counts. V is TRBV7-8 and J is TRBJ2-2; D gene ambiguous. Trimming left V 1 base short and J 2 bases short, with 8 bases between. Germline V gene sequence: CDR1 SGHVS, CDR2 FQNEAQ. The CDR3 is made up of 15 amino acids. The CDR3 spells CASSLVRVNTGELFF. As DNA, the CDR3 is TGTGCCAGCAGCTTAGTTCGCGTTAACACCGGGGAGCTGTTTTTT.

The V call is TRBV6-1, the J call TRBJ2-1; D unclear. The CDR3 totals 16 residues. Germline assignment: CDR1 MNHNS and CDR2 SASEGT. V dropped 11 bases and J dropped 3 bases, with 23 bases sitting between them. The CDR3 sequence is CAQHWPVQLFYNEQFF. CDR3 in DNA: TGTGCCCAGCATTGGCCCGTACAACTCTTCTACAATGAGCAGTTCTTC.

The chain employs TRBV12-3 or TRBV12-4 and TRBJ1-2; D remains unclear. The V end lost 1 base, the J end lost 4 bases, and 7 bases lay between the germline ends. This CDR3 is 13 amino acids long. DNA of the CDR3: TGTGCCAGCAGTTTAGGAGCCTTCTATGGCTACACCTTC. Translated, it gives CASSLGAFYGYTF.

The rearrangement links TRBV9 to TRBJ2-1; TRBD2 might be the D (6 bases). This CDR3 comprises 15 residues. Trimming shortened V by 0 bases and J by 4 bases, and 11 bases separated the two germline ends. Germline loops: CDR1 SGDLS, CDR2 YYNGEE. The CDR3 here is CASSVGLALYNEQFF. In nucleotides, the CDR3 is TGTGCCAGCAGCGTAGGGCTAGCGCTATACAATGAGCAGTTCTTC. Variable domain in full (rest from reference TRBV9 and TRBJ2-1): DSGVTQTPKHLITATGQRVTLRCSPRSGDLSVYWYQQSLDQGLQFLIQYYNGEERAKGNILERFSAQQFPDLHSELNLSSLELGDSALYFCASSVGLALYNEQFFGPGTRLTVL.

This clonotype was found a few times. The chain combines TRBV19 with TRBJ1-5, with TRBD1 as a possible D gene (5 bases). The length of the CDR3 is 16 residues. Trimming stripped 7 bases from V and 2 bases from J, with 18 bases between. Germline V CDR1 and CDR2: LNHDA, SQIVND (reference sequence). CDR3 amino acids: CASTPLAGPGNQPQHF. CDR3 bases: TGTGCCAGTACCCCATTGGCAGGGCCCGGCAATCAGCCCCAGCATTTT.

The chain has TRBV7-2 and TRBJ2-6, with D hard to call. Germline V gives CDR1 SGHTA, CDR2 FQGNSA. The CDR3 is made up of 15 amino acids. V lost 5 bases and J 4 bases, leaving 12 bases between the germline ends. CDR3 nucleotides: TGTGCCAGCAGCCCCTCCAAAAGGGGGGCCAACGTCCTGACTTTC. Protein sequence: CASSPSKRGANVLTF.